Sequencing of this T cell receptor (beta chain) was carried out in a study of T cell changes during pregnancy in multiple sclerosis. Assay used: immunoSEQ multiplex PCR; TCRdb lists only in-frame clones, some missing. The data hold tens of thousands of clones, with roughly 90% observed a single time. CDR1 and CDR2 (germline): SNHLY, FYNNEI. The V gene lost 4 bases and the J gene lost 7 bases, with 17 bases spanning the gap. The CDR3 runs 15 residues. The TCR sequence derives from a female donor with multiple sclerosis, enrolled in a pregnancy study. The source was peripheral blood, collected in the first trimester of pregnancy. This sequence joins TRBV2 and TRBJ1-5; D ambiguous. The CDR3 sequence: CASSVPGVTTQPQHF. In nucleotides, the CDR3 is TGTGCCAGCAGTGTCCCGGGTGTAACGACGCAGCCCCAGCATTTT. Variable domain in full (rest from reference TRBV2 and TRBJ1-5): EPEVTQTPSHQVTQMGQEVILRCVPISNHLYFYWYRQILGQKVEFLVSFYNNEISEKSEIFDDQFSVERPDGSNFTLKIRSTKLEDSAMYFCASSVPGVTTQPQHFGDGTRLSIL.